The T cell receptor beta chain under discussion was sequenced for a study of metastatic and nonmetastatic thyroid tumors. Study context: It was across blood and tumor or nodule tissue from malignant and benign thyroid patients that repertoires were compared.

All patients were treatment-naive before thyroid surgery. This clone appeared many times. TCRdb re-called the PCR reads via MiXCR. The sample records some 24,000 clones, under 25% being singletons. The ends lost 3 bases at V and 3 bases at J; junction bases unmatched: 10. Per germline, CDR1 SGHDT and CDR2 YYEEEE. The CDR3 contains 16 residues. This chain joins TRBV5-6 and TRBJ2-7, with 9 bases matching TRBD2. The source is a male donor with papillary thyroid cancer or a benign thyroid nodule (not recorded which). Some clones in this sample may be carry-over from other donors' samples. Sequencing used blood. DNA for the CDR3: TGTGCCAGCAGCTGGGGGTCGGGTAGCGGGAGCTACGAGCAGTACTTC. Translation gives CASSWGSGSGSYEQYF.